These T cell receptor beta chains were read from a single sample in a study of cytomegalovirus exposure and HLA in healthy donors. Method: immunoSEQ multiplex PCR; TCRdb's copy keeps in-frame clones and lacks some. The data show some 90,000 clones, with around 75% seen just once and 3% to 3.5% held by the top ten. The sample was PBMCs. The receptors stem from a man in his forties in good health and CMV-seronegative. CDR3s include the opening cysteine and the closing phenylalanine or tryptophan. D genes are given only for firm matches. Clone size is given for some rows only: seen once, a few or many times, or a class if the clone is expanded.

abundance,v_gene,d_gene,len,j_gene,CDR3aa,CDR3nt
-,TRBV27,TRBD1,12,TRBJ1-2,CASKRTGDGYTF,TGTGCCAGCAAGCGGACAGGGGATGGCTACACCTTC
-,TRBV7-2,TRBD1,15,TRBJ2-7,CASSLGGTGTREQYF,TGTGCCAGCAGCTTAGGTGGGACAGGGACACGGGAGCAGTACTTC
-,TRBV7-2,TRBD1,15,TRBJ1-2,CASSSGTGLMGGYTF,TGTGCCAGCAGCTCCGGGACAGGCCTAATGGGCGGCTACACCTTC
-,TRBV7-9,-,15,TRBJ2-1,CASSLLRGLSDEQFF,TGTGCCAGCAGCTTACTCAGGGGCCTTAGCGATGAGCAGTTCTTC
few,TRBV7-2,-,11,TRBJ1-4,CASSLGQLLFF,TGTGCCAGCAGCCTCGGACAGCTGTTGTTTTTT
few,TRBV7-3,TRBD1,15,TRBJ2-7,CASSLRQGLAYEQYF,TGTGCCAGCAGCTTAAGACAGGGTCTCGCCTACGAGCAGTACTTC
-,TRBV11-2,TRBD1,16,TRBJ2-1,CASSLAGTATLNEQFF,TGTGCCAGCAGCTTAGCCGGGACAGCCACCTTGAATGAGCAGTTCTTC
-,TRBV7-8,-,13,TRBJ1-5,CASSLDITQPQHF,TGTGCCAGCAGCTTGGACATAACTCAGCCCCAGCATTTT
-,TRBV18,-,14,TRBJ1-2,CASSPQTVDYGYTF,TGTGCCAGCTCACCACAGACAGTTGACTATGGCTACACCTTC
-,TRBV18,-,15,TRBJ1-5,CASSPGQAVGQPQHF,TGTGCCAGCTCACCAGGGCAGGCTGTAGGTCAGCCCCAGCATTTT
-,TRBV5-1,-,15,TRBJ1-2,CASSLVHQVEEGYTF,TGCGCCAGCAGCTTGGTGCACCAGGTGGAGGAGGGCTACACCTTC
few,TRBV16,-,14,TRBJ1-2,CASSPRTVNYGYTF,TGTGCCAGCAGCCCCCGGACAGTTAACTATGGCTACACCTTC
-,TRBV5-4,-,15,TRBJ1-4,CASSPDGGANEKLFF,TGTGCCAGCAGCCCGGATGGGGGGGCTAATGAAAAACTGTTTTTT
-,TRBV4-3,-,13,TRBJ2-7,CASSQELLLEQYF,TGCGCCAGCAGCCAAGAATTGCTCCTCGAGCAGTACTTC
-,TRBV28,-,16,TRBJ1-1,CASSLSLFRETEGAFF,TGTGCCAGCAGTTTAAGCCTCTTCAGGGAAACAGAAGGGGCTTTCTTT
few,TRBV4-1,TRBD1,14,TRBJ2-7,CASSTWTGQYEQYF,TGCGCCAGCAGTACCTGGACAGGGCAATACGAGCAGTACTTC
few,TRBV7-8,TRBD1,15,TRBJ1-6,CASSRGTAYNSPLHF,TGTGCCAGCAGCCGAGGGACAGCCTATAATTCACCCCTCCACTTT
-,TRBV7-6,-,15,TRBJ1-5,CASSLDVGSNQPQHF,TGTGCCAGCAGCTTAGATGTCGGTAGCAATCAGCCCCAGCATTTT
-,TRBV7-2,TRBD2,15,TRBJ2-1,CASSPAGGSYNEQFF,TGTGCCAGCAGTCCGGCGGGGGGTTCCTACAATGAGCAGTTCTTC
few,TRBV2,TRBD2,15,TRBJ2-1,CASSALAGSYNEQFF,TGTGCCAGCAGTGCCTTAGCGGGGTCGTACAATGAGCAGTTCTTC
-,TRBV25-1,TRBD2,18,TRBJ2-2,CASSETGLAGGHTGELFF,TGTGCCAGCAGCGAAACTGGACTAGCGGGGGGGCACACCGGGGAGCTGTTTTTT
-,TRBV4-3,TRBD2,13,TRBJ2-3,CACGGGSTDTQYF,TGCGCCTGCGGGGGGGGTAGCACAGATACGCAGTATTTT
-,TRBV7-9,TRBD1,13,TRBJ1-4,CASTQGDNEKLFF,TGTGCCAGCACCCAGGGGGATAATGAAAAACTGTTTTTT
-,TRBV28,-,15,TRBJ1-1,CASSLYPDSRDEAFF,TGTGCCAGCAGTTTATACCCGGACAGCAGAGATGAAGCTTTCTTT
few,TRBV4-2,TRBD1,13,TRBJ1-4,CASTRDRNEKLFF,TGTGCCAGCACCAGGGACAGAAATGAAAAACTGTTTTTT
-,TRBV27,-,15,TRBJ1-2,CASSFLGRPGYGYTF,TGTGCCAGCAGTTTTTTGGGCAGGCCCGGATATGGCTACACCTTC
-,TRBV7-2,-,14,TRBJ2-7,CASSLGTAYYEQYF,TGTGCCAGCAGCTTAGGGACAGCTTACTACGAGCAGTACTTC
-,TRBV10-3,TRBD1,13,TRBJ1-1,CAIRTGYNTEAFF,TGTGCCATAAGGACAGGGTATAACACTGAAGCTTTCTTT
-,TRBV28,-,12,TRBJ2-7,CASRTRAYEQYF,TGTGCCAGCAGAACTAGGGCCTACGAGCAGTACTTC
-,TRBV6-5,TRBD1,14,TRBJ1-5,CASKNRGSNQPQHF,TGTGCCAGCAAGAACAGGGGCAGCAATCAGCCCCAGCATTTT
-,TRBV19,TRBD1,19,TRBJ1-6,CASRLGTLGTGAYNSPLHF,TGTGCCAGTCGCCTCGGAACCTTAGGGACAGGGGCCTATAATTCACCCCTCCACTTT
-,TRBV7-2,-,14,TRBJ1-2,CASSLVGRNYGYTF,TGTGCCAGCAGCCTAGTTGGCAGGAACTATGGCTACACCTTC
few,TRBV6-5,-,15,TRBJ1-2,CASSYSRGGADGYTF,TGTGCCAGCAGTTACTCGAGGGGGGGAGCGGATGGCTACACCTTC
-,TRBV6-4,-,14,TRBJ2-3,CASSVGGATDTQYF,TGTGCCAGCAGTGTGGGGGGGGCGACAGATACGCAGTATTTT
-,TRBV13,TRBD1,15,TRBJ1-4,CASSWTGQPNEKLFF,TGTGCCAGCAGCTGGACGGGACAGCCGAATGAAAAACTGTTTTTT
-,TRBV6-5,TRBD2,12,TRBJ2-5,CASRSGTSVQYF,TGTGCCAGCAGATCCGGGACTAGCGTACAGTACTTC
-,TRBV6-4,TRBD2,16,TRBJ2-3,CASSDSGRGGRNTQYF,TGTGCCAGCAGTGACTCAGGGCGGGGGGGCCGGAATACGCAGTATTTT
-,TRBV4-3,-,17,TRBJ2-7,CASSQDLPRGEAYEQYF,TGCGCCAGCAGCCAAGATCTGCCCAGGGGGGAAGCCTACGAGCAGTACTTC
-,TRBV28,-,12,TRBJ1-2,CATVSPYYGYTF,TGTGCAACAGTTTCTCCATACTATGGCTACACCTTC
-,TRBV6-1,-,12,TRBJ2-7,CASSGNRDEQYF,TGTGCCAGCAGTGGCAACAGGGACGAGCAGTACTTC
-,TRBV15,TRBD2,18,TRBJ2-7,CATSRLGTSGVSSYEQYF,TGTGCCACCAGCAGACTAGGGACTAGCGGGGTTTCTTCCTACGAGCAGTACTTC
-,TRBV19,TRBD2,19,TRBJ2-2,CASRIVKWGGGPLAGELFF,TGTGCCAGTAGGATCGTCAAATGGGGCGGGGGGCCTCTGGCCGGGGAGCTGTTTTTT
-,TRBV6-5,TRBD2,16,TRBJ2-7,CASSYLPSGGNYEQYF,TGTGCCAGCAGTTACCTCCCTTCGGGGGGGAACTACGAGCAGTACTTC
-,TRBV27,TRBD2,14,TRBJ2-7,CASSSKRGDYEQYF,TGTGCCAGCAGTTCCAAGCGGGGGGACTACGAGCAGTACTTC
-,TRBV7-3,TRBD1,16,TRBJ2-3,CASSLIGTGSTDTQYF,TGTGCCAGCAGCTTAATAGGGACAGGGAGCACAGATACGCAGTATTTT